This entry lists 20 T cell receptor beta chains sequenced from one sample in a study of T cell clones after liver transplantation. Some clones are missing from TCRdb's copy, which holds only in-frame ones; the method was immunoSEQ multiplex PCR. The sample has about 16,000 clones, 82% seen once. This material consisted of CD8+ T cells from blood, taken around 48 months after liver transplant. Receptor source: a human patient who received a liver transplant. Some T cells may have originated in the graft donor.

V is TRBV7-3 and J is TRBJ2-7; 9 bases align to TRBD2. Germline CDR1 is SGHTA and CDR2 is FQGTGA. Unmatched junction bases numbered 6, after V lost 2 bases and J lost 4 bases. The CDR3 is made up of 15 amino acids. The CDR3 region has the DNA TGTGCCAGCAGCTTATCGAGCGGGGGGCCTTACGAGCAGTACTTC. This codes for CASSLSSGGPYEQYF.

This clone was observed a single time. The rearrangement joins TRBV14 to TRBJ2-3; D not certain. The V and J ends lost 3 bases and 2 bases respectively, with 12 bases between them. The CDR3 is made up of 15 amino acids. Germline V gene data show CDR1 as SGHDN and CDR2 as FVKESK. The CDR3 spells CASSQMPAYTDTQYF. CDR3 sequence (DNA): TGTGCCAGCAGCCAGATGCCAGCTTACACAGATACGCAGTATTTT.

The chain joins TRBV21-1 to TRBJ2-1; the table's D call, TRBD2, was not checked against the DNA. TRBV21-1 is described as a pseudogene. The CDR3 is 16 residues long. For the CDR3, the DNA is TGTGCCAGCAGCAAAGGGATGGGACTAGGTCACAATGAGCAGTTCTTC. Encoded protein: CASSKGMGLGHNEQFF.

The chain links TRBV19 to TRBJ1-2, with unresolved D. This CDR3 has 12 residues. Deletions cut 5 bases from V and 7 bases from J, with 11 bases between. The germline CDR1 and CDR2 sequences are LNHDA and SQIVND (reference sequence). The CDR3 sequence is CASSDGTAGYTF. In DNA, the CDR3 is TGTGCCAGTAGTGACGGCACGGCTGGCTACACCTTC. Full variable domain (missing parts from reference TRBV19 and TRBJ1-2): DGGITQSPKYLFRKEGQNVTLSCEQNLNHDAMYWYRQDPGQGLRLIYYSQIVNDFQKGDIAEGYSVSREKKESFPLTVTSAQKNPTAFYLCASSDGTAGYTFGSGTRLTVV.

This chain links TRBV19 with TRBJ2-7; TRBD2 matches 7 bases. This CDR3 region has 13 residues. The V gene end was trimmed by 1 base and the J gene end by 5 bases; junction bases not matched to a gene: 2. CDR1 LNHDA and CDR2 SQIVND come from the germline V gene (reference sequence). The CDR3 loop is CASSIGLAHEQYF. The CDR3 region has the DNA TGTGCCAGTAGTATAGGACTAGCCCACGAGCAGTACTTC.

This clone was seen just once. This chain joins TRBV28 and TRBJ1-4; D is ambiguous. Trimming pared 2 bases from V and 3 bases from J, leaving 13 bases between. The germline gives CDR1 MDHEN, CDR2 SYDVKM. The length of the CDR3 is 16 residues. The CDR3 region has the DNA TGTGCCAGCAGTTTACGACTCGGTGCCCCTAATGAAAAACTGTTTTTT. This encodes CASSLRLGAPNEKLFF.

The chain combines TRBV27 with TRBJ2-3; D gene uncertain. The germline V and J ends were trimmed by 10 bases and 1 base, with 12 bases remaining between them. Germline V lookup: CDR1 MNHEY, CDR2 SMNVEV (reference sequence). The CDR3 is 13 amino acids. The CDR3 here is CATQVEGTDTQYF. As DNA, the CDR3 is TGTGCCACCCAGGTAGAGGGCACAGATACGCAGTATTTT.

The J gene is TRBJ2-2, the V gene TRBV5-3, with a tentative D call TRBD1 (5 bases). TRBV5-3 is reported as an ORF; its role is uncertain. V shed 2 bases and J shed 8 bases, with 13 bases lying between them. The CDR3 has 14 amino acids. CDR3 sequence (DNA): TGTGCCAGAAGCTTAGGGGCCTCAGGTGGGGAGCTGTTTTTT. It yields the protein CARSLGASGGELFF.

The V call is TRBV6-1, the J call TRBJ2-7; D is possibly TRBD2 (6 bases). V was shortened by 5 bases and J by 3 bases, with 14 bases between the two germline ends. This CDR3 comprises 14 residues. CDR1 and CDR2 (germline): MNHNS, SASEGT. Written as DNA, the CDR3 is TGTGCCAGCAGTTATGAGGACTACCACTACGAGCAGTACTTC. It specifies CASSYEDYHYEQYF.

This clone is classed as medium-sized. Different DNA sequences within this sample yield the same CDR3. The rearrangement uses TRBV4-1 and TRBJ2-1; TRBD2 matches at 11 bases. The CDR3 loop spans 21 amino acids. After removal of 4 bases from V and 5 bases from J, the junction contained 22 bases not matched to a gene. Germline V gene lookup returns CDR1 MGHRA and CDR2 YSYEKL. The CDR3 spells CASSLRLGPLAGGPRDNEQFF. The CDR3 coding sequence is TGCGCCAGCAGCCTAAGATTGGGGCCCCTAGCGGGAGGACCTCGAGACAATGAGCAGTTCTTC.

CDR3 nucleotides: TGTGCCAGCAGTTCCAATATAGCGGGGGGGAACACTGAAGCTTTCTTT. It codes for CASSSNIAGGNTEAFF. This rearrangement joins TRBV28 to TRBJ1-1; a possible D gene is TRBD1 (5 bases). This CDR3 has 16 residues. Germline V gene data show CDR1 as MDHEN and CDR2 as SYDVKM. V was cut by 4 bases and J by 1 base, with 16 bases left in between.

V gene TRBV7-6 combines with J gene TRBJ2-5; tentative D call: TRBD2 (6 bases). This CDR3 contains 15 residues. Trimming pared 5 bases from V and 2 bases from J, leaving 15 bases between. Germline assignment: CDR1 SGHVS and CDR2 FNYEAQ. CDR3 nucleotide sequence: TGTGCCAGCAGCGCGAGCATAGCGGAGCAAGAGACCCAGTACTTC. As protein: CASSASIAEQETQYF. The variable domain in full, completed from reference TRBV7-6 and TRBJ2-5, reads GAGVSQSPRYKVTKRGQDVALRCDPISGHVSLYWYRQALGQGPEFLTYFNYEAQQDKSGLPNDRFSAERPEGSISTLTIQRTEQRDSAMYRCASSASIAEQETQYFGPGTRLLVL.

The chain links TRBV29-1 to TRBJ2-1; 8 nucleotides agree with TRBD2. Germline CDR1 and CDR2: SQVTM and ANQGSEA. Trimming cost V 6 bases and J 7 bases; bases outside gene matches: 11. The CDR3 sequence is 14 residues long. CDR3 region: CSVAVAGPGNEQFF. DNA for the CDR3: TGCAGCGTCGCCGTAGCGGGACCGGGGAATGAGCAGTTCTTC.

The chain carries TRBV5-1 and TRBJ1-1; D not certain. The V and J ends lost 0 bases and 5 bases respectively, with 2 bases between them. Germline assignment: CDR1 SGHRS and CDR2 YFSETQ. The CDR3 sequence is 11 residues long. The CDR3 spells CASSLGTEAFF. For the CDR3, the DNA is TGCGCCAGCAGCTTGGGTACTGAAGCTTTCTTT.

CDR3 amino acids: CSVGVTGNTIYF. Here the CDR3 DNA reads TGCAGCGTTGGGGTAACTGGAAACACCATATATTTT. This chain connects TRBV29-1 to TRBJ1-3; D is undetermined. The CDR3 contains 12 residues. The germline V gene has CDR1 SQVTM and CDR2 ANQGSEA. The V end lost 4 bases, the J end lost 2 bases, and 6 bases lay between the germline ends.

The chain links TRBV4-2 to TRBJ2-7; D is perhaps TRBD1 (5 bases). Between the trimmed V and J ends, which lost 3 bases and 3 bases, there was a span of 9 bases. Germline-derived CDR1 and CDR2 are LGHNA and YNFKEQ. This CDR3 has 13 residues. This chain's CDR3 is CASSQADSYEQYF. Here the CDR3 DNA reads TGTGCCAGCAGCCAGGCCGACAGCTACGAGCAGTACTTC.

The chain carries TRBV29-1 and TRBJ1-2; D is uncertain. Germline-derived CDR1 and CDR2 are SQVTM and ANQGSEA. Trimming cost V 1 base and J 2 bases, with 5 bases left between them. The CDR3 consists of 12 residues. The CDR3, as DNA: TGCAGCGTTGAAGCAGAGAACTATGGCTACACCTTC. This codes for CSVEAENYGYTF.

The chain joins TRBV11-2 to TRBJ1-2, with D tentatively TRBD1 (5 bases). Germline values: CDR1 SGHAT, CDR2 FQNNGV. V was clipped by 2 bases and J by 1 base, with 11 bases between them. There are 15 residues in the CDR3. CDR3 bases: TGTGCCAGCAGCTTACTACAGGACATTAACTATGGCTACACCTTC. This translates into CASSLLQDINYGYTF.

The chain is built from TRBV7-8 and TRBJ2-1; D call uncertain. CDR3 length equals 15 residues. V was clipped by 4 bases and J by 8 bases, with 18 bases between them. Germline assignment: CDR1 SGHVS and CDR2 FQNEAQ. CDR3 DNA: TGTGCCAGCAGCTCAGCTGGCCAGCTGGCGTATGAGCAGTTCTTC. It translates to CASSSAGQLAYEQFF.

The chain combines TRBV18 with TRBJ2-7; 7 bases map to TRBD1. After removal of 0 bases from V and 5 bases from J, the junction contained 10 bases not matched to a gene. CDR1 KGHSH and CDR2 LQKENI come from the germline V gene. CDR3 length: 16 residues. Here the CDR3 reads CASSPPRDRFPHEQYF. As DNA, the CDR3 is TGTGCCAGCTCACCACCTCGGGACAGATTTCCCCACGAGCAGTACTTC.